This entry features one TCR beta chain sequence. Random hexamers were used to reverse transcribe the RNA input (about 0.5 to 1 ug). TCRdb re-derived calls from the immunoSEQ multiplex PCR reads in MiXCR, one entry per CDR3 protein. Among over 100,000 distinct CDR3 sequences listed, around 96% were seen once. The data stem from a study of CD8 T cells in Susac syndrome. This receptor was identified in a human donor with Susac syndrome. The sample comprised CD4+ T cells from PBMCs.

The DNA of the CDR3 is TGTGCCAGCAGTCGTGGACTAGCAGGAGAGACCCAGTACTTC. Protein product: CASSRGLAGETQYF. The chain is built from TRBV7-9 and TRBJ2-5, with 8 bases fitting TRBD2. There are 14 residues in the CDR3. Germline V gives CDR1 SEHNR, CDR2 FQNEAQ (reference sequence). J was trimmed by 4 bases and V by 6 bases; bases with no gene match: 7.